The 25 T cell receptor beta chains below all came from one sample that was sequenced in a study of cytomegalovirus exposure and HLA in healthy donors. PCR was performed using 60 Vbeta and 13 Jbeta primers. Clones were read by immunoSEQ multiplex PCR, and TCRdb kept only the in-frame ones, dropping some. The sample has roughly 100,000 clones, just under 80% seen once; the top ten hold around 1.3%. The specimen sequenced was PBMCs. Source of these receptors: a man between 25 and 39 years old in good health and CMV-seronegative.

The rearrangement joins TRBV27 to TRBJ2-3, with D possibly being TRBD2 (6 bases). The V gene lost 1 base and the J gene lost 5 bases, with 16 bases spanning the gap. CDR3 length: 16 amino acids. Looked up from germline, CDR1 is MNHEY and CDR2 is SMNVEV (reference sequence). The CDR3, as DNA: TGTGCCAGCAGTTTATTGGCGGGGCTATTGGTAGATACGCAGTATTTT. Its translation: CASSLLAGLLVDTQYF.

This clone was detected only once. The chain carries TRBV7-2 and TRBJ2-3, with D perhaps TRBD2 (5 bases). Trimming pared 2 bases from V and 2 bases from J, leaving 8 bases between. The CDR3 spans 14 residues. From germline, CDR1 is SGHTA and CDR2 FQGNSA. The CDR3 is CASSLQAATDTQYF. CDR3 DNA: TGTGCCAGCAGCTTACAAGCGGCCACAGATACGCAGTATTTT.

V is TRBV9 and J is TRBJ1-2; D unresolved. The germline V gene has CDR1 SGDLS and CDR2 YYNGEE. The CDR3 contains 13 residues. V lost 0 bases to trimming and J lost 3 bases, with 6 bases between them. The chain's CDR3 is CASSVEVDYGYTF. CDR3 DNA sequence: TGTGCCAGCAGCGTAGAAGTAGACTATGGCTACACCTTC.

The chain carries TRBV6-6 and TRBJ1-1; D not resolved. V was pared by 2 bases and J by 0 bases, with 4 bases between. The length of the CDR3 is 13 residues. Germline CDR1 MNHNY, CDR2 SVGAGI (reference sequence). The CDR3: CASSYRVNTEAFF. In nucleotides, the CDR3 is TGTGCCAGCAGTTACCGAGTGAACACTGAAGCTTTCTTT.

The V call is TRBV4-3, the J call TRBJ2-2; 8 bases align to TRBD1. After removal of 3 bases from V and 6 bases from J, the junction contained 12 bases not matched to a gene. The germline V gene has CDR1 LGHNA and CDR2 YSLEER. The length of the CDR3 is 17 residues. CDR3 nucleotide sequence: TGCGCCAGCAGCCAGGACACTTCCGGGACAGGCGCCGGGGAGCTGTTTTTT. Amino acid sequence: CASSQDTSGTGAGELFF.

A note on this clone: Other DNA sequences in the sample encode the same CDR3. This chain joins TRBV19 and TRBJ1-5; D call uncertain. The CDR3 is 11 amino acids. The V end was cut by 3 bases, the J end by 6 bases, with 3 bases between. Per germline, CDR1 LNHDA and CDR2 SQIVND (reference sequence). The CDR3 DNA reads TGTGCCAGTAGTATCCGTCAGCCCCAGCATTTT. As protein: CASSIRQPQHF.

This clone was counted once. The genes are TRBV5-1 and TRBJ1-4; 8 bases map to TRBD1. With 0 bases clipped from V and 0 bases from J, the junction kept 10 bases outside the gene matches. Germline lookup yields CDR1 SGHRS and CDR2 YFSETQ. This CDR3 is built from 19 residues. The CDR3 nucleotides read TGCGCCAGCAGCTTGGCGTGGACAGGGATTACCTCAACTAATGAAAAACTGTTTTTT. This sequence encodes CASSLAWTGITSTNEKLFF.

The rearrangement links TRBV28 to TRBJ1-2; the match to TRBD1 covers 9 bases. The length of the CDR3 is 14 residues. The trim removed 3 bases at V and 5 bases at J, leaving 4 bases unmatched. Germline CDR1 MDHEN, CDR2 SYDVKM. The CDR3, as DNA: TGTGCCAGCAGTTTCGGGACAGGGCCGTATGGCTACACCTTC. This sequence encodes CASSFGTGPYGYTF.

This clone was detected only a few times. The gene calls are TRBV9 and TRBJ1-4; D is unclear. Trimming left V 0 bases short and J 0 bases short, with 6 bases between. The CDR3 covers 15 residues. Germline lookup yields CDR1 SGDLS and CDR2 YYNGEE. CDR3 nucleotides: TGTGCCAGCAGCGTAGATGACACAACTAATGAAAAACTGTTTTTT. Encoded protein: CASSVDDTTNEKLFF.

This rearrangement joins TRBV5-4 to TRBJ2-5; tentatively, D is TRBD2 (6 bases). The CDR3 contains 12 residues. Per the germline V gene, CDR1 is SGHNT and CDR2 is YYREEE (reference sequence). Trimming took 3 bases from V and 4 from J, leaving 7 bases between them. CDR3 in DNA: TGTGCCAGCAGCTGGGGACTAGAGACCCAGTACTTC. Amino acid sequence: CASSWGLETQYF.

The chain joins TRBV5-5 to TRBJ1-1, with D unresolved. The CDR3 is made up of 12 amino acids. Trimming shortened V by 2 bases and J by 7 bases, and 9 bases separated the two germline ends. The germline V gene has CDR1 SGHKS and CDR2 YYEKEE (reference sequence). CDR3 coding DNA: TGTGCCAGCAGCTTAATTGGGCATGAAGCTTTCTTT. The encoded protein is CASSLIGHEAFF.

J is TRBJ2-7 and V is TRBV5-1; possible D gene TRBD2, 7 bases. This CDR3 has 14 residues. CDR1 is SGHRS and CDR2 is YFSETQ in the germline V gene. V shed 2 bases and J shed 3 bases, with 12 bases lying between them. The DNA for the CDR3 is TGCGCCAGCAGCTTTCGGGGGGCGAGCTACGAGCAGTACTTC. This sequence encodes CASSFRGASYEQYF. The variable domain in full, completed from reference TRBV5-1 and TRBJ2-7, reads KAGVTQTPRYLIKTRGQQVTLSCSPISGHRSVSWYQQTPGQGLQFLFEYFSETQRNKGNFPGRFSGRQFSNSRSEMNVSTLELGDSALYLCASSFRGASYEQYFGPGTRLTVT.

This clone was seen a single time. The gene calls are TRBV4-1 and TRBJ2-5; the D gene is possibly TRBD2 (6 bases). The CDR3 loop spans 14 amino acids. Germline lookup yields CDR1 MGHRA and CDR2 YSYEKL. Trimming took 1 base from V and 7 from J, leaving 13 bases between them. As DNA, the CDR3 is TGCGCCAGCAGCCAAGGCGGGGTTTTCGGGACCCAGTACTTC. It translates to CASSQGGVFGTQYF.

The chain has TRBV6-6 and TRBJ2-1; TRBD2 agrees at 12 bases. The CDR3 consists of 16 residues. Germline V gene data show CDR1 as MNHNY and CDR2 as SVGAGI (reference sequence). V trimming: 2 bases; J trimming: 8 bases; junction bases outside the gene matches: 7. The CDR3 loop reads CASSYPGLAGIDEQFF. CDR3 nucleotide sequence: TGTGCCAGCAGTTACCCCGGACTAGCGGGGATCGATGAGCAGTTCTTC.

The CDR3 loop reads CASLEWQTQETQYF. CDR3 nucleotide sequence: TGTGCCAGTCTGGAGTGGCAGACGCAAGAGACCCAGTACTTC. The chain has TRBV9 and TRBJ2-5; D is uncertain. Germline-derived CDR1 and CDR2 are SGDLS and YYNGEE. The CDR3 spans 14 residues. The V end lost 8 bases, the J end lost 2 bases, and 16 bases lay between the germline ends.

This chain joins TRBV18 and TRBJ2-7; tentatively, D is TRBD1 (6 bases). The length of the CDR3 is 14 residues. CDR1 is KGHSH, CDR2 LQKENI, per germline. V was trimmed by 1 base and J by 3 bases, leaving 10 bases between them. The CDR3 region has the DNA TGTGCCAGCTCACCACTCCGGGACAACTACGAGCAGTACTTC. Its translation: CASSPLRDNYEQYF.

This chain links TRBV5-1 with TRBJ1-4, with 9 bases fitting TRBD1. V was clipped by 2 bases and J by 7 bases; unmatched bases: 6. CDR1 and CDR2 (germline): SGHRS, YFSETQ. The CDR3 covers 15 residues. The DNA for the CDR3 is TGCGCCAGCAGCTTACAACAGGGGGCTGGTGAAAAACTGTTTTTT. This encodes CASSLQQGAGEKLFF.

The gene calls are TRBV5-1 and TRBJ1-5, with a tentative D call TRBD1 (6 bases). CDR1 and CDR2 (germline): SGHRS, YFSETQ. V was shortened by 0 bases and J by 4 bases, with 11 bases between the two germline ends. The CDR3 contains 15 residues. The CDR3 DNA follows: TGCGCCAGCAGCTTGGGAGGGGGAACAAATCAGCCCCAGCATTTT. This codes for CASSLGGGTNQPQHF. Variable domain in full (rest from reference TRBV5-1 and TRBJ1-5): KAGVTQTPRYLIKTRGQQVTLSCSPISGHRSVSWYQQTPGQGLQFLFEYFSETQRNKGNFPGRFSGRQFSNSRSEMNVSTLELGDSALYLCASSLGGGTNQPQHFGDGTRLSIL.

CDR3 sequence (DNA): TGTGCCAGCAGGCGGGGAAGGGGCTACACCTTC. Its protein is CASRRGRGYTF. The chain joins TRBV28 to TRBJ1-2; unclear D gene. Germline CDR1 is MDHEN and CDR2 is SYDVKM. The CDR3 runs to 11 residues. The V end was cut by 6 bases, the J end by 8 bases, with 10 bases between.

In this sample, this clone turned up a few times. The chain uses TRBV25-1 and TRBJ1-2; maybe TRBD1 (5 bases). V was clipped by 2 bases and J by 3 bases, with 13 bases between them. Germline CDR1 MGHDK, CDR2 SYGVNS. The CDR3 covers 15 residues. The CDR3 region is CASSEGAGGDYGYTF. CDR3 DNA: TGTGCCAGCAGTGAAGGCGCGGGGGGAGACTATGGCTACACCTTC.

The gene calls are TRBV7-6 and TRBJ2-7; TRBD2 aligns across 8 bases. V shed 6 bases, J shed 0 bases, and the junction held 10 bases outside the gene matches. The CDR3 totals 16 residues. Germline CDR1 reads SGHVS; CDR2 reads FNYEAQ. CDR3 DNA: TGTGCCAGCAGTCTACGGGCGGGAGGCAACTCCTACGAGCAGTACTTC. Translated: CASSLRAGGNSYEQYF.

This clone was observed a single time. This chain connects TRBV5-1 to TRBJ2-5; 11 bases agree with TRBD2. Germline V gives CDR1 SGHRS, CDR2 YFSETQ. V lost 5 bases, J lost 2 bases, and 5 bases stayed unmatched. The CDR3 is made up of 15 amino acids. The CDR3 sequence: CASSRLAGTQETQYF. Here the CDR3 DNA reads TGCGCCAGCAGTAGACTAGCGGGAACTCAAGAGACCCAGTACTTC.

The chain recombines TRBV6-1 with TRBJ1-2, with D perhaps TRBD1 (5 bases). The germline V and J ends were trimmed by 6 bases and 3 bases, with 11 bases remaining between them. The germline V gene has CDR1 MNHNS and CDR2 SASEGT. The CDR3 is 13 amino acids. CDR3 loop: CASRLTDDYGYTF. CDR3 in DNA: TGTGCCAGCAGATTGACAGACGACTATGGCTACACCTTC.

V usage is TRBV7-2 and J usage is TRBJ1-2; 7 bases map to TRBD1. The CDR3 contains 14 residues. Trimming cost V 7 bases and J 2 bases; bases outside gene matches: 7. CDR1 and CDR2 (germline): SGHTA, FQGNSA. The CDR3 DNA follows: TGTGCCAGCAAAGTACAGGGGTCCAACTATGGCTACACCTTC. It encodes CASKVQGSNYGYTF.

The chain employs TRBV4-3 and TRBJ2-3; D is perhaps TRBD1 (6 bases). CDR3 length: 18 residues. Germline CDR1 reads LGHNA; CDR2 reads YSLEER. V was pared by 1 base and J by 4 bases, with 21 bases between. Here the CDR3 DNA reads TGCGCCAGCAGCCAAGGAGAGGCAGGGGATAAGTTCGCAGATACGCAGTATTTT. This gives the protein CASSQGEAGDKFADTQYF.